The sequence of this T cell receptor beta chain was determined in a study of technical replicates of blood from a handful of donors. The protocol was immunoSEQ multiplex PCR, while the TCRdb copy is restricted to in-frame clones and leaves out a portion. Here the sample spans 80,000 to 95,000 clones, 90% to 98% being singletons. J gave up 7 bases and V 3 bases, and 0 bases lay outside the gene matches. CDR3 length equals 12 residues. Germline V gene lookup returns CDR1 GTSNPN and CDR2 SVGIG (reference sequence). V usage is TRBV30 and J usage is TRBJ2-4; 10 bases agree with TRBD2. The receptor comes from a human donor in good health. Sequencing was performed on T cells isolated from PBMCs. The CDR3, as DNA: TGTGCCTGGAGGGGACTAGCGAACATTCAGTACTTC. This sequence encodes CAWRGLANIQYF.